This T cell receptor beta chain came from a study of blood T cell repertoires in COVID-19. Study information: Italy, Spain and the United States were the sources of the convalescent and acute COVID-19 samples.

Participant reports of clinical history set cohort assignment. CDR3 size: 14 residues. In germline, CDR1 is SGHTS, CDR2 YDEGEE. The germline V and J ends were trimmed by 1 base and 3 bases, with 7 bases remaining between them. In the study's own analysis: It was from reference gene primer amplification that nucleated cell counts were estimated. Data came from immunoSEQ multiplex PCR; TCRdb stores just in-frame clones and leaves some out. V and J calls and clone size are those listed in that table; D and trimming were worked out from the DNA. In the table there are 260,000 or so clones, 70% to 90% of which are singletons.

Sequencing used PBMCs or T cells enriched from blood (not recorded which). The sequence was obtained from a man in his late teens or twenties who had recovered from COVID-19. J is TRBJ1-4 and V is TRBV5-8; a weak D match, TRBD1 (5 bases). CDR3 loop: CASSLSTANEKLFF. The CDR3 nucleotides are TGTGCCAGCAGCTTGTCGACAGCTAATGAAAAACTGTTTTTT.